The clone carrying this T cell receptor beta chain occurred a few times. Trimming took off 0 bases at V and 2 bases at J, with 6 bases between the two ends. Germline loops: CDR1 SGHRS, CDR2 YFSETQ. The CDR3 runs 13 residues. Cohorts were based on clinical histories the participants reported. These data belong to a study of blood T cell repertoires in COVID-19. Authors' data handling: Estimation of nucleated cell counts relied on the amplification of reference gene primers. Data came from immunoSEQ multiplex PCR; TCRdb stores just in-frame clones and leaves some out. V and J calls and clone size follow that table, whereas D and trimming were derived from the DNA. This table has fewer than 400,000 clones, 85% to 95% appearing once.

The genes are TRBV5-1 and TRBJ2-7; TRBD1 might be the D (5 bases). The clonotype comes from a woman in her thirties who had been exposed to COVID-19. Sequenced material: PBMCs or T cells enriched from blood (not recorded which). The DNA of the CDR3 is TGCGCCAGCAGCTTGGAGGGGCCCTACGAGCAGTACTTC. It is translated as CASSLEGPYEQYF.